The following is a TCR beta chain sequence with its context. The data originate from a study of blood T cell repertoires in COVID-19. In the study overall: The United States, Italy and Spain supplied acute and convalescent COVID-19 samples. Nucleic acid was either cDNA or gDNA, and it came from T cells, B-cell-depleted T cells, or PBMCs.

Original processing methods: Amplifying reference gene primers gave estimates of nucleated cell counts. Sequenced by immunoSEQ multiplex PCR; TCRdb stores in-frame clones only, minus some. V, J and clone size derive from that table, while D and trimming were established from the DNA sequence. The sample has about 68,000 clones; roughly 87% are singletons. The sequencing sample was made of peripheral blood. This clonotype was sampled from a man between 45 and 60 years old with active COVID-19.

CDR3 sequence: CASSPLAGGPHEQYF. Written as DNA, the CDR3 is TGTGCCAGCAGCCCACTAGCGGGAGGGCCCCACGAGCAGTACTTC. V gene TRBV5-4 combines with J gene TRBJ2-7; 13 nucleotides line up with TRBD2. This CDR3 comprises 15 residues. Trimming took 4 bases from V and 5 from J; bases not matched to a gene: 6. The germline V gene has CDR1 SGHNT and CDR2 YYREEE (reference sequence).